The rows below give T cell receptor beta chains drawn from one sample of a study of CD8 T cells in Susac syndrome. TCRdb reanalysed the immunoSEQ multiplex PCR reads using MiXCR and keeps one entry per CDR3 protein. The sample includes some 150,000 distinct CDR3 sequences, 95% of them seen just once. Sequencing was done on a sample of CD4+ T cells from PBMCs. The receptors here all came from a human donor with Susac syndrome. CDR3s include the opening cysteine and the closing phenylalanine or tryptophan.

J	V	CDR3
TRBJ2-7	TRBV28	CASSLGNSYEQYF
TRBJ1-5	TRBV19	CAIGTEQYSNQPQHF
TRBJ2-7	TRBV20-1	CSAPTSGDYEQYF
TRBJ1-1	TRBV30	CAWKRDRNTEAFF
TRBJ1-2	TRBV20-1	CSARDNMQGMGGYTF
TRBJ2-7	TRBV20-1	CSARDRGLGGGYEQYF
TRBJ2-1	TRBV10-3	CAIRPGLGFF
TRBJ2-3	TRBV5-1	CASSLAESTDTQYF
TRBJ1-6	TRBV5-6	CASGRAGSYNSPLHF
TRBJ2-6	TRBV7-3	CASSLDRAGANVLTF
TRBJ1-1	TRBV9	CASSGGQGRTEAFF
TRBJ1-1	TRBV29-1	CSVGGGGTTEAFF
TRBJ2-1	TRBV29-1	CSVRQGGDEQFF
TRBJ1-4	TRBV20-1	CSARGDRDEKLFF
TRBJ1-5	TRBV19	CASTTRRDNQPQHF
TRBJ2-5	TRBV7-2	CASSVSSSGAETQYF
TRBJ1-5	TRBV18	CASSRGQALSNQPQHF
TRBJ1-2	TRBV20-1	CSATNRGIVRYTF
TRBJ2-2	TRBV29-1	CSVSFPGQGTSGELFF
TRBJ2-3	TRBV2	CASMGTSSSTDTQYF
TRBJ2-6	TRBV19	CASRAGGGPGANVLTF
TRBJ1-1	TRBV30	CAWSLGAVTEAFF
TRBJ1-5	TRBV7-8	CASSLDYAGANQPQHF
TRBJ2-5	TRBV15	CATSRARGTEETQYF
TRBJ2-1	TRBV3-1	CASSLVVYEQFF
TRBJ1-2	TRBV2	CASSPSEGYGYTF
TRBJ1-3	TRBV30	CAWSVTAGNTIYF
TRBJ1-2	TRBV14	CASSPQATANYGYTF
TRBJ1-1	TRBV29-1	CSVVMGTEAFF